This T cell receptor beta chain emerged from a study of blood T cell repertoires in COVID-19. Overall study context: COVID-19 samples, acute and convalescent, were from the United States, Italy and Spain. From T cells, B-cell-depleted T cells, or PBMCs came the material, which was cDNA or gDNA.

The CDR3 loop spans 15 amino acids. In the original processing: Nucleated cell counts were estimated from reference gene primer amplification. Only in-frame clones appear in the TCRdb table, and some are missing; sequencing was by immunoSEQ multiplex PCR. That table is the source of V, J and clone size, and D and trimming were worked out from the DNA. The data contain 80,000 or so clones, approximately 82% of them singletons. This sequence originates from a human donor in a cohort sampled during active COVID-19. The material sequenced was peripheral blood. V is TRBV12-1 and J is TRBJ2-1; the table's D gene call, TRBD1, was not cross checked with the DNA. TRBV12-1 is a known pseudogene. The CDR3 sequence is CASSFAGAHRREQFF. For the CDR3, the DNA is TGTGCCAGCAGCTTTGCTGGGGCCCATCGGCGGGAGCAGTTCTTC.